The 31 T cell receptor beta chains given below trace back to one sample, sequenced in a study of blood T cells in healthy people across ages (dated by TCRdb to about 2015). Library creation used 5' RACE. These reads were obtained on an Illumina HiSeq 2500. A second PCR of roughly 6 to 11 cycles was run with a J-beta primer mix and a sample-barcoded 5' primer. TCRdb passed the public sequencing reads through fastp at Q25 and MiXCR, retaining productive beta sequences. When rows share a CDR3 protein, they turn into one entry using the most common DNA and genes. The sample profile shows around 1,000,000 distinct CDR3 sequences; roughly a quarter of them were found once. The ten top clones hold approximately 0.75% of the sample. The sample also formed part of further work on T cells of mothers and their children.

Sequenced: blood. The source is a girl aged 2-10 years in good health.

In this sample, this clonotype turned up a few times. The genes are TRBV4-1 and TRBJ2-5; the D gene is possibly TRBD2 (5 bases). The germline V and J ends were trimmed by 0 bases and 5 bases, with 16 bases remaining between them. The CDR3 runs to 16 residues. In germline, CDR1 is MGHRA, CDR2 YSYEKL. The CDR3 bases are TGCGCCAGCAGCCAAGACGAGGGCGCCGGCGGGGAGACCCAGTACTTC. The encoded protein is CASSQDEGAGGETQYF.

The rearrangement links TRBV6-5 to TRBJ1-1; TRBD1 is a possible D gene (6 bases). CDR1 is MNHEY, CDR2 SVGAGI, per germline. The V gene lost 4 bases and the J gene lost 2 bases, with 20 bases spanning the gap. The CDR3 spans 17 residues. CDR3 nucleotides: TGTGCCAGCAGTTCCCTTACAGGGAATTTACCCAACACTGAAGCTTTCTTT. It translates to CASSSLTGNLPNTEAFF.

V is TRBV4-1 and J is TRBJ1-1, with a possible D match to TRBD1 (6 bases). From germline, CDR1 is MGHRA and CDR2 YSYEKL. Trimming stripped 4 bases from V and 4 bases from J, with 37 bases between. CDR3 length equals 22 residues. CDR3 nucleotides: TGCGCCAGCAGCCTACTTACCGCAACACAGACGGCGATTAGGGGGGTGAGCACTGAAGCTTTCTTT. It encodes CASSLLTATQTAIRGVSTEAFF.

The chain joins TRBV29-1 to TRBJ1-2; D remains unclear. Trimming stripped 6 bases from V and 10 bases from J, with 18 bases between. Germline CDR1 and CDR2: SQVTM and ANQGSEA. The CDR3 is 12 amino acids. CDR3 residues: CSVAISEGAYTF. CDR3 coding DNA: TGCAGCGTCGCAATCTCGGAGGGTGCCTACACCTTC.

V usage is TRBV7-9 and J usage is TRBJ2-5, with D possibly matching TRBD2 (6 bases). Near its end, the DNA agrees better with TRBJ2-1, so the J call may be wrong. The CDR3 length is 11 residues. CDR1 is SEHNR and CDR2 is FQNEAQ in the germline V gene (reference sequence). This CDR3 reads CASSGGFEQFF. The CDR3 DNA sequence: TGTGCCAGCAGCGGGGGGTTCGAGCAGTTCTTC.

The rearrangement links TRBV18 to TRBJ2-7, with no clear D. Per germline, CDR1 KGHSH and CDR2 LQKENI. The V end lost 3 bases, the J end lost 4 bases, and 19 bases lay between the germline ends. CDR3 length: 16 residues. CDR3 nucleotide sequence: TGTGCCAGCTCACCGGGCGCAGTGCAGATCGGTTACGAGCAGTACTTC. Translating gives CASSPGAVQIGYEQYF.

The V call is TRBV20-1, the J call TRBJ2-5; TRBD2 aligns across 13 bases. The CDR3 totals 16 residues. V lost 6 bases to trimming and J lost 5 bases; unmatched junction nucleotides: 12. Germline V gene sequence: CDR1 DFQATT, CDR2 SNEGSKA (reference sequence). CDR3 region: CSATTSGGDFWETQYF. In nucleotides, the CDR3 is TGCAGTGCAACAACTAGCGGGGGGGATTTCTGGGAGACCCAGTACTTC.

V usage is TRBV27 and J usage is TRBJ1-5, with D possibly matching TRBD1 (5 bases). Germline V gene data show CDR1 as MNHEY and CDR2 as SMNVEV (reference sequence). The ends were cut back, 2 bases at V and 5 bases at J, with 13 bases in the middle. This CDR3 spans 15 amino acids. The CDR3 spells CASSLIPGGDQPQHF. In DNA form, the CDR3 reads TGTGCCAGCAGTTTAATTCCGGGGGGGGATCAGCCCCAGCATTTT.

This clonotype was counted only a few times. The V and J genes are TRBV5-1 and TRBJ2-6; no clear D gene. The CDR3 length is 14 residues. Germline lookup yields CDR1 SGHRS and CDR2 YFSETQ. V was trimmed by 5 bases and J by 1 base, leaving 7 bases between them. CDR3 coding DNA: TGCGCCAGCAGTCAGGAATCTGGGGCCAACGTCCTGACTTTC. Amino acids: CASSQESGANVLTF.

CDR3 DNA: TGCAGTGCTATGGGGCGGGGCCGCTTTGCAGCTTTCTTT. Translated, it gives CSAMGRGRFAAFF. The chain uses TRBV20-1 and TRBJ1-1, with D perhaps matching TRBD1 (5 bases). Germline assignment: CDR1 DFQATT and CDR2 SNEGSKA (reference sequence). Trimming shortened V by 4 bases and J by 10 bases, and 19 bases separated the two germline ends. CDR3 size: 13 residues.

The genes are TRBV12-3 or TRBV12-4 and TRBJ2-4; D call uncertain. Deletions cut 3 bases from V and 5 bases from J, with 11 bases between. CDR3 length equals 14 residues. CDR3 DNA sequence: TGTGCCAGCAGTTTGGGTGGCAACGAAAACATTCAGTACTTC. Protein sequence: CASSLGGNENIQYF.

The chain couples TRBV28 to TRBJ2-7, with 7 bases identical to TRBD1. Per germline, CDR1 MDHEN and CDR2 SYDVKM. The CDR3 spans 17 residues. With V trimmed by 3 bases and J by 4 bases, 15 bases remained unmatched. This chain's CDR3 is CASSFYWDSPSPYEQYF. In DNA form, the CDR3 reads TGTGCCAGCAGTTTCTACTGGGACAGCCCAAGTCCTTACGAGCAGTACTTC. The complete variable domain, with remaining parts taken from reference TRBV28 and TRBJ2-7, reads DVKVTQSSRYLVKRTGEKVFLECVQDMDHENMFWYRQDPGLGLRLIYFSYDVKMKEKGDIPEGYSVSREKKERFSLILESASTNQTSMYLCASSFYWDSPSPYEQYFGPGTRLTVT.

This clonotype was counted only a few times. V is TRBV29-1 and J is TRBJ2-5; no clear D gene. Trimming took off 1 base at V and 1 base at J, with 13 bases between the two ends. Germline V gene data show CDR1 as SQVTM and CDR2 as ANQGSEA. The CDR3 has 15 residues. This CDR3 is CSVEVSPRSQETQYF. DNA of the CDR3: TGCAGCGTTGAAGTTAGCCCACGGAGCCAAGAGACCCAGTACTTC.

The table lists this clonotype with a few counts. V is TRBV7-9 and J is TRBJ2-5; the D is unclear. The CDR3 spans 15 residues. CDR1 and CDR2 (germline): SEHNR, FQNEAQ (reference sequence). With 4 bases removed from V and 2 bases from J, the gap between germline ends came to 14 bases. CDR3 residues: CASSSYEAPQETQYF. The CDR3 region has the DNA TGTGCCAGCAGCTCCTACGAGGCACCACAAGAGACCCAGTACTTC.

Only a few counts were recorded for this clonotype. J is TRBJ2-5 and V is TRBV4-3; D is ambiguous. CDR1 is LGHNA, CDR2 YSLEER, per germline. The CDR3 consists of 16 residues. The V end lost 0 bases, the J end lost 3 bases, and 14 bases lay between the germline ends. The CDR3 here is CASSQDLGQLKETQYF. CDR3 DNA sequence: TGCGCCAGCAGCCAAGATCTAGGGCAGTTGAAAGAGACCCAGTACTTC.

This clonotype was detected only a few times. The rearrangement joins TRBV20-1 to TRBJ2-5; 9 nucleotides agree with TRBD1. CDR1 is DFQATT, CDR2 SNEGSKA, per germline (reference sequence). The V and J ends lost 6 bases and 1 base, in that order; junction bases with no gene match: 9. The CDR3 runs 15 residues. DNA for the CDR3: TGCAGTGCGGGGGTCCGGGACAGGGTCCAAGAGACCCAGTACTTC. It is translated as CSAGVRDRVQETQYF.

This clonotype appeared a few times. V gene TRBV7-9 combines with J gene TRBJ2-1; D perhaps matches TRBD1 (5 bases). The CDR3 totals 14 residues. From germline, CDR1 is SEHNR and CDR2 FQNEAQ (reference sequence). V was cut by 2 bases and J by 8 bases, with 13 bases left in between. The CDR3 is CASSLNQGNYEQFF. CDR3 DNA: TGTGCCAGCAGCTTAAATCAGGGTAACTATGAGCAGTTCTTC.

This clonotype was seen a handful of times. The chain recombines TRBV5-1 with TRBJ2-1, with 11 positions matching TRBD2. V was pared by 0 bases and J by 10 bases, with 6 bases of the junction left unmatched. The germline CDR1 and CDR2 sequences are SGHRS and YFSETQ. The CDR3 totals 15 residues. The CDR3 loop reads CASSLELAGEKEQFF. The CDR3 DNA reads as TGCGCCAGCAGCTTGGAACTAGCGGGAGAAAAAGAGCAGTTCTTC.

This clonotype has a count of ten or more. This sequence joins TRBV4-2 and TRBJ1-3; D perhaps matches TRBD1 (5 bases). Per the germline V gene, CDR1 is LGHNA and CDR2 is YNFKEQ. Between the trimmed V and J ends, which lost 4 bases and 2 bases, there was a span of 12 bases. This CDR3 is 15 amino acids long. The CDR3 bases are TGTGCCAGCAGCCCCTGGCAGGGACCTGGAAACACCATATATTTT. It encodes CASSPWQGPGNTIYF.

The V and J genes are TRBV27 and TRBJ2-5, with D possibly being TRBD1 (6 bases). The end of the DNA aligns better with TRBJ2-7, so the J call may be wrong. Per the germline V gene, CDR1 is MNHEY and CDR2 is SMNVEV (reference sequence). This CDR3 region has 15 residues. The CDR3 sequence is CASSSQGRSSYEQYF. In DNA form, the CDR3 reads TGTGCCAGCAGTTCGCAGGGGCGTAGCTCCTACGAGCAGTACTTC.

Worth noting for this clonotype: Since no conserved phenylalanine or tryptophan closes the CDR3, a read error is the likely cause. The chain couples TRBV25-1 to TRBJ1-1; D unclear. The germline V gene encodes CDR1 MGHDK and CDR2 SYGVNS. Trimming removed 2 bases from V and 3 bases from J, with 7 bases in between. CDR3 length equals 13 residues. The CDR3 bases are TGTGCCAGCAGTGAAGGAGGGTACACTGAAGCTTTCCTT. Translated: CASSEGGYTEAFL.

In this sample, this clonotype turned up a few times. The V and J genes are TRBV19 and TRBJ1-4; D is ambiguous. The V gene lost 6 bases and the J gene lost 6 bases, with 11 bases spanning the gap. This CDR3 is 13 amino acids long. Germline-derived CDR1 and CDR2 are LNHDA and SQIVND (reference sequence). CDR3 sequence reads: CASRALVDEKLFF. The DNA for the CDR3 is TGTGCCAGTAGAGCCCTAGTAGATGAAAAACTGTTTTTT. Supplemented by reference TRBV19 and TRBJ1-4, the full variable domain reads DGGITQSPKYLFRKEGQNVTLSCEQNLNHDAMYWYRQDPGQGLRLIYYSQIVNDFQKGDIAEGYSVSREKKESFPLTVTSAQKNPTAFYLCASRALVDEKLFFGSGTQLSVL.

The chain joins TRBV6-1 to TRBJ1-1; D not certain. Germline V lookup: CDR1 MNHNS, CDR2 SASEGT. There are 12 residues in the CDR3. The V end was cut by 7 bases, the J end by 4 bases, with 10 bases between. CDR3 DNA sequence: TGTGCCAGCAACCATCCGGTCACTGAAGCTTTCTTT. Its protein product is CASNHPVTEAFF.

V gene TRBV14 combines with J gene TRBJ1-2; no definite D call. The CDR3 extends over 14 amino acids. Trimming stripped 0 bases from V and 4 bases from J, with 9 bases between. The V gene's germline CDR1 is SGHDN and CDR2 FVKESK. The CDR3 nucleotides read TGTGCCAGCAGCCAAGATGACACATTCTATGGCTACACCTTC. This gives the protein CASSQDDTFYGYTF.

This clonotype was counted only a few times. This chain connects TRBV14 to TRBJ2-6; 9 bases align to TRBD1. CDR1 and CDR2 (germline): SGHDN, FVKESK. V shed 7 bases, J shed 3 bases, and the junction held 7 bases outside the gene matches. CDR3 size: 16 residues. CDR3 nucleotides: TGTGCCAGCACCCTGGACAGGGGAGTTGGGGCCAACGTCCTGACTTTC. Protein: CASTLDRGVGANVLTF.

In its sample, this clonotype was seen a few times. Since a much larger clone is just one base distant, this may be a read error. The V gene is TRBV20-1, the J gene TRBJ2-2, with TRBD2 identical over 7 bases. Germline V gene sequence: CDR1 DFQATT, CDR2 SNEGSKA (reference sequence). The J segment lost 4 bases and the V segment lost 6 bases, leaving 14 bases of the junction unmatched. The CDR3 loop spans 16 amino acids. CDR3 in amino acids: CSAREGRARLTGELFF. CDR3 nucleotides: TGCAGTGCCAGGGAGGGACGAGCGAGGCTCACCGGGGAGCTGTTTTTT.

This clonotype was observed a few times. The chain recombines TRBV6-2 or TRBV6-3 with TRBJ2-6; D is unclear. Germline values: CDR1 MNHEY, CDR2 SVGEGT. V was pared by 6 bases and J by 0 bases, with 6 bases between. The CDR3 spans 14 residues. Here the CDR3 reads CASRRRSGANVLTF. The DNA for the CDR3 is TGTGCCAGCAGAAGACGCTCTGGGGCCAACGTCCTGACTTTC.

The chain combines TRBV6-6 with TRBJ1-2, with D tentatively TRBD1 (5 bases). The CDR3 is made up of 14 amino acids. V was trimmed by 10 bases and J by 4 bases, leaving 19 bases between them. Germline V gives CDR1 MNHNY, CDR2 SVGAGI (reference sequence). The CDR3 region is CATSPSGGRYGYTF. The CDR3 DNA sequence: TGTGCCACCTCCCCTTCTGGGGGACGCTATGGCTACACCTTC.

The chain joins TRBV27 to TRBJ2-1; the match to TRBD2 covers 10 bases. Germline V gene data show CDR1 as MNHEY and CDR2 as SMNVEV (reference sequence). The CDR3 has 14 amino acids. V gave up 9 bases and J gave up 9 bases; unmatched junction bases: 11. CDR3 nucleotide sequence: TGTGCCAGTTACCGGACTAGCGGAGGGGTTGAGCAGTTCTTC. Translated, it gives CASYRTSGGVEQFF.

The chain recombines TRBV7-9 with TRBJ2-2; TRBD1 or TRBD2 may be the D gene (5 bases each). Trimming cost V 2 bases and J 6 bases, with 13 bases left between them. Germline V gene sequence: CDR1 SEHNR, CDR2 FQNEAQ (reference sequence). The CDR3 totals 15 residues. CDR3 nucleotide sequence: TGTGCCAGCAGCTTATCGGGGACCTGGGCCGGGGAGCTGTTTTTT. Protein product: CASSLSGTWAGELFF.

The table lists this clonotype with a few counts. The chain uses TRBV6-1 and TRBJ1-5; D call uncertain. V was clipped by 5 bases and J by 7 bases, with 12 bases between them. The CDR3 extends over 13 amino acids. Germline V gives CDR1 MNHNS, CDR2 SASEGT. The CDR3 spells CASSPTKRQPQHF. CDR3 in DNA: TGTGCCAGCAGTCCTACCAAAAGGCAGCCCCAGCATTTT.